The sequence of this T cell receptor (beta chain) was determined in a study of identical twins. Per germline, CDR1 SEHNR and CDR2 FQNEAQ (reference sequence). The V and J ends lost 3 bases and 4 bases respectively, with 10 bases between them. This CDR3 has 15 residues. After template switching added a universal primer site, the resulting cDNA carried unique molecular identifiers. MiXCR, run by TCRdb on the 5' RACE reads, gives a single entry per CDR3 protein. The table includes nearly 900,000 distinct CDR3 sequences, about 12% detected once. Regarding the study as a whole: Zero-insertion analyses might be partly confounded by invariant T cells like MAIT and iNKT. The study reached conclusions through statistical analysis that was cross-sectional, not following the same donors.

Turning to this clonotype: Its specificity is not known.

These data were also reused for a study on yellow fever vaccine responses in identical twins.

This clonotype was obtained from a young woman in good health. The rearrangement links TRBV7-9 to TRBJ2-6, with unresolved D. The source material was PBMCs. CDR3 coding DNA: TGTGCCAGCAGCTTGTGGGTAGCAGGGGCCAACGTCCTGACTTTC. Translated: CASSLWVAGANVLTF. Based on the CDR3 plus reference TRBV7-9 and TRBJ2-6, the full variable domain is DTGVSQNPRHKITKRGQNVTFRCDPISEHNRLYWYRQTLGQGPEFLTYFQNEAQLEKSRLLSDRFSAERPKGSFSTLEIQRTEQGDSAMYLCASSLWVAGANVLTFGAGSRLTVL.